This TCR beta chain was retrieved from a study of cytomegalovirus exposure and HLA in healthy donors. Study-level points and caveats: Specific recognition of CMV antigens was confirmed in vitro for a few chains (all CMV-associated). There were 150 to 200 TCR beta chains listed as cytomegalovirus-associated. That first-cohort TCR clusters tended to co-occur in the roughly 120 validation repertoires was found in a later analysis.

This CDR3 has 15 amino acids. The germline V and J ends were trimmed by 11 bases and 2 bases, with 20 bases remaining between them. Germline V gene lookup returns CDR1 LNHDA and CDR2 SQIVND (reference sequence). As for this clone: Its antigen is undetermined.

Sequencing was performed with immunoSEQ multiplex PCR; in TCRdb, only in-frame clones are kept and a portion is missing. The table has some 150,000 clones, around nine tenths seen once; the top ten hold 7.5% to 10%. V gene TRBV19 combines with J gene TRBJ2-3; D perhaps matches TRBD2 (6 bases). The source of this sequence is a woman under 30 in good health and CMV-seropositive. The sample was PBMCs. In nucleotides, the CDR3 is TGTGCCTCGAGGGATGGGGGGACCTACACAGATACGCAGTATTTT. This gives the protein CASRDGGTYTDTQYF.